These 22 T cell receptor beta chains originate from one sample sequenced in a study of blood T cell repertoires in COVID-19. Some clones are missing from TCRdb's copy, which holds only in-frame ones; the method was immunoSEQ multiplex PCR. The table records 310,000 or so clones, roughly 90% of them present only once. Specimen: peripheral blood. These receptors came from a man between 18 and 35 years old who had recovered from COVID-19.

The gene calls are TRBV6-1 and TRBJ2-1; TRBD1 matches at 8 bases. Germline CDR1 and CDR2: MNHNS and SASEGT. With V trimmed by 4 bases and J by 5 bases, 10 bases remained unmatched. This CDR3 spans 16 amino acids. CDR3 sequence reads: CASSVVQGGPNNEQFF. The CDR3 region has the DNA TGTGCCAGCAGTGTGGTACAGGGGGGCCCTAACAATGAGCAGTTCTTC.

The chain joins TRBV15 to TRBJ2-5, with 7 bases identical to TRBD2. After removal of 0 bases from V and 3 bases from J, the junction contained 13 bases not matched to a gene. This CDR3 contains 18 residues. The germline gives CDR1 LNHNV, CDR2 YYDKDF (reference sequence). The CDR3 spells CATSRDLLGLEGEETQYF. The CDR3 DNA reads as TGTGCCACCAGCAGAGATCTCTTAGGACTAGAGGGTGAAGAGACCCAGTACTTC.

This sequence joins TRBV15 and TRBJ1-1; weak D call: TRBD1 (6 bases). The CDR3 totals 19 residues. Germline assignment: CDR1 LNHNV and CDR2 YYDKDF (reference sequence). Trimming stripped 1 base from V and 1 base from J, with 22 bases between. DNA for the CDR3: TGTGCCACCAGCAGAGTCCTGGCGAGCTTTGGGACAAGGAACACTGAAGCTTTCTTT. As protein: CATSRVLASFGTRNTEAFF.

The CDR3 DNA sequence: TGTGCCAGTAGTATCCGGCGGTTGAACACTGAAGCTTTCTTT. The encoded protein is CASSIRRLNTEAFF. The chain carries TRBV19 and TRBJ1-1; D gene unclear. Trimming left V 3 bases short and J 0 bases short, with 8 bases between. Germline V CDR1 and CDR2: LNHDA, SQIVND (reference sequence). This CDR3 spans 14 amino acids.

The CDR3: CASSLDWEETQYF. In nucleotides, the CDR3 is TGTGCCAGCAGCTTGGATTGGGAGGAGACCCAGTACTTC. The chain uses TRBV5-4 and TRBJ2-5; the D gene is possibly TRBD2 (5 bases). V gave up 0 bases and J gave up 5 bases, with 8 bases separating them. CDR1 SGHNT and CDR2 YYREEE come from the germline V gene (reference sequence). This CDR3 comprises 13 residues.

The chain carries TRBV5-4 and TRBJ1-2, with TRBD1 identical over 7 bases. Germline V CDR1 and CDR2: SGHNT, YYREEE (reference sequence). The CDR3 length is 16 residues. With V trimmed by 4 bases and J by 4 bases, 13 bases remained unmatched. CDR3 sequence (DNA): TGTGCCAGCAGCCTGGACAGGTTCGGGGGAGTCTATGGCTACACCTTC. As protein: CASSLDRFGGVYGYTF.

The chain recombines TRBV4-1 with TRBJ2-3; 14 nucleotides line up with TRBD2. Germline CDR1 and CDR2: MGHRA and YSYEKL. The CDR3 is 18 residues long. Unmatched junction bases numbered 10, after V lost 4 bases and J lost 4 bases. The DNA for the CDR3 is TGCGCCAGCAGCCCTCGGACTAGCGGGAGGAGTGGCCCAGATACGCAGTATTTT. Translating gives CASSPRTSGRSGPDTQYF.

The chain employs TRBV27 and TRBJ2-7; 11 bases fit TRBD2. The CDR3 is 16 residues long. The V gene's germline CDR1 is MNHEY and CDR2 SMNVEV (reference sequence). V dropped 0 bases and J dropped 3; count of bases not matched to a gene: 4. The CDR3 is CASSLSVGTSGYEQYF. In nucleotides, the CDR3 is TGTGCCAGCAGTTTATCCGTAGGGACTAGCGGCTACGAGCAGTACTTC.

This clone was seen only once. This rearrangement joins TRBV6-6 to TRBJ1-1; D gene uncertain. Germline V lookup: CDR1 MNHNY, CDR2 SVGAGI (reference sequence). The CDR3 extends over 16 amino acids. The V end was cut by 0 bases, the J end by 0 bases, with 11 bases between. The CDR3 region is CASSYSHVGLNTEAFF. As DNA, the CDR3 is TGTGCCAGCAGTTACTCGCATGTGGGCCTGAACACTGAAGCTTTCTTT.

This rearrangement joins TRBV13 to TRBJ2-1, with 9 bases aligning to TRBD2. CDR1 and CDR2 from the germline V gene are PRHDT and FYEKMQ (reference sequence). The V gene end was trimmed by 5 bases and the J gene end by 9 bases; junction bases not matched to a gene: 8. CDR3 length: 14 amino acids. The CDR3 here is CASSPGLARGEQFF. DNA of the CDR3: TGTGCCAGCAGCCCCGGACTAGCGAGGGGTGAGCAGTTCTTC.

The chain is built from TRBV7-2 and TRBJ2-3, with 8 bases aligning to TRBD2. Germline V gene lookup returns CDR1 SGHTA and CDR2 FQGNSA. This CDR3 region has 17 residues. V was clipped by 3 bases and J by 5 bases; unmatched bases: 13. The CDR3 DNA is TGTGCCAGCAGCTTGAACCGTGGGCGGGGGGTAAGAGATACGCAGTATTTT. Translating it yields CASSLNRGRGVRDTQYF.

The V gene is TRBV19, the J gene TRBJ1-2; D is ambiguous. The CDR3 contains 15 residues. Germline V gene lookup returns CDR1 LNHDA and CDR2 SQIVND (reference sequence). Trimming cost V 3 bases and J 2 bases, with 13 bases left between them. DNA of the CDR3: TGTGCCAGTAGTATGGGCGAGGGCGGGAACTATGGCTACACCTTC. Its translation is CASSMGEGGNYGYTF. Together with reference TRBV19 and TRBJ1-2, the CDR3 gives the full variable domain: DGGITQSPKYLFRKEGQNVTLSCEQNLNHDAMYWYRQDPGQGLRLIYYSQIVNDFQKGDIAEGYSVSREKKESFPLTVTSAQKNPTAFYLCASSMGEGGNYGYTFGSGTRLTVV.

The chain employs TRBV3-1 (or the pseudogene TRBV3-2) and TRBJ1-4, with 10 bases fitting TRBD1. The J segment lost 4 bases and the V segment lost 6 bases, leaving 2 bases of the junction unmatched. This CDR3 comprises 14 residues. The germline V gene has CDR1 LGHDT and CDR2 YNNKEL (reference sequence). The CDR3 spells CASSDRGLNEKLFF. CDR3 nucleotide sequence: TGTGCCAGCAGTGACAGGGGGCTTAATGAAAAACTGTTTTTT.

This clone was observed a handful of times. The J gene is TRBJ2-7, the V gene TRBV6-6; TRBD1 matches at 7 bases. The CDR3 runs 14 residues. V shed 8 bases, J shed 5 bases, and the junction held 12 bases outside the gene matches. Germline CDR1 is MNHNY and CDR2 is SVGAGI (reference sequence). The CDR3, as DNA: TGTGCCAGCCGCCTAAGGGGGCTCTCGGACGAGCAGTACTTC. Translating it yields CASRLRGLSDEQYF.

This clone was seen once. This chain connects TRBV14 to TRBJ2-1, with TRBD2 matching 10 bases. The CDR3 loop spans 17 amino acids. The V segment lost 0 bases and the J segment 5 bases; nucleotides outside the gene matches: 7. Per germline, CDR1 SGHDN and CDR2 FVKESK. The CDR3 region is CASSQDLSGGAHNEQFF. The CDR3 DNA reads TGTGCCAGCAGCCAAGATCTCAGCGGGGGGGCCCACAATGAGCAGTTCTTC.

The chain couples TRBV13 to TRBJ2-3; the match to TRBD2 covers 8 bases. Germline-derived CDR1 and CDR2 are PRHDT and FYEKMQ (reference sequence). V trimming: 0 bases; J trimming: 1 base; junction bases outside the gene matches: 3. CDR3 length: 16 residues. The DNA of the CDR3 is TGTGCCAGCAGCTTAGGGGAAGCGGGAGGCACAGATACGCAGTATTTT. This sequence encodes CASSLGEAGGTDTQYF.

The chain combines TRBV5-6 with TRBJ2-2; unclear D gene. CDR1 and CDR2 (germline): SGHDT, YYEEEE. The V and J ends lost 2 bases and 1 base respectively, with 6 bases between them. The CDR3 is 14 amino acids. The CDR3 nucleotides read TGTGCCAGCAGCTTAGGAGTGAACACCGGGGAGCTGTTTTTT. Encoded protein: CASSLGVNTGELFF.

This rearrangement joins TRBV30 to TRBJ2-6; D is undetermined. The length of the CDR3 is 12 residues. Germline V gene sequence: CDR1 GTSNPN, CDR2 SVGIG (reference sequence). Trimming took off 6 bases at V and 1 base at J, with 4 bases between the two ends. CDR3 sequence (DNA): TGTGCCTGCCAATCTGGGGCCAACGTCCTGACTTTC. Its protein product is CACQSGANVLTF. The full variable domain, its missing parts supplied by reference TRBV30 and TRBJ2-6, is SQTIHQWPATLVQPVGSPLSLECTVEGTSNPNLYWYRQAAGRGLQLLFYSVGIGQISSEVPQNLSASRPQDRQFILSSKKLLLSDSGFYLCACQSGANVLTFGAGSRLTVL.

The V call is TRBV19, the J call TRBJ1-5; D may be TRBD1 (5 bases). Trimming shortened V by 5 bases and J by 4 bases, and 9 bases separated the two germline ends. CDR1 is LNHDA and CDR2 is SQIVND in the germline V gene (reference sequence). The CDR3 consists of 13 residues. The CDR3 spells CASSPGWNQPQHF. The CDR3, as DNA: TGTGCCAGTAGTCCAGGGTGGAATCAGCCCCAGCATTTT.

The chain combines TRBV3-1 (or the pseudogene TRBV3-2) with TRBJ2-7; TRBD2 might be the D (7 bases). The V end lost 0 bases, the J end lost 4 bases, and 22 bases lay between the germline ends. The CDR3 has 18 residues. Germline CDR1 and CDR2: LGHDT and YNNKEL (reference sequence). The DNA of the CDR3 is TGTGCCAGCAGCCAAGAAGGAGTTTTCGCGGGGGCGGTGTACGAGCAGTACTTC. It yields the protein CASSQEGVFAGAVYEQYF.

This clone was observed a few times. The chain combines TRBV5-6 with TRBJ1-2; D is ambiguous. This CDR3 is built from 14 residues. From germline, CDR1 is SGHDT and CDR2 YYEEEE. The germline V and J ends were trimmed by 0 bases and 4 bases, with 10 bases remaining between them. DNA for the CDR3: TGTGCCAGCAGCTTGGGGCAGGCGAGCTATGGCTACACCTTC. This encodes CASSLGQASYGYTF.

The CDR3 reads CASSPLRDRGFYNEQFF. The DNA for the CDR3 is TGTGCCAGCAGTCCTCTGCGCGACAGGGGCTTTTACAATGAGCAGTTCTTC. This sequence joins TRBV13 and TRBJ2-1; 8 bases are shared with TRBD1. The germline V gene encodes CDR1 PRHDT and CDR2 FYEKMQ (reference sequence). J gave up 4 bases and V 6 bases, and 14 bases lay outside the gene matches. The CDR3 consists of 17 residues.